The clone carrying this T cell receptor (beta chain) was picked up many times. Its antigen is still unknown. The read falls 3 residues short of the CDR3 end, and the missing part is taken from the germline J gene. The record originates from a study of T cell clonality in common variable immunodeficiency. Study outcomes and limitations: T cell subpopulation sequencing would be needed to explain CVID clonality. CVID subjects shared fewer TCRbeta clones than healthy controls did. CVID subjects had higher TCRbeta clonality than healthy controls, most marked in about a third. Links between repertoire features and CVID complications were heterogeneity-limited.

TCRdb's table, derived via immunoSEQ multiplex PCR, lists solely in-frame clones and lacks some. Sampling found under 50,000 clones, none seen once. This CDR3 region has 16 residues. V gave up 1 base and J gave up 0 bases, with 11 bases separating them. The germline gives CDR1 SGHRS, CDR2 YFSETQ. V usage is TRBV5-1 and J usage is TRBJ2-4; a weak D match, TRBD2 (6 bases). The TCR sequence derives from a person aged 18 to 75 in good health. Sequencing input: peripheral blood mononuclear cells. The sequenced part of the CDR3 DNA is TGCGCCAGCAGCTTGACGGGACTGCTAGCCAAAAACATT. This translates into CASSLTGLLAKNI. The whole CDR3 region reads CASSLTGLLAKNIQYF. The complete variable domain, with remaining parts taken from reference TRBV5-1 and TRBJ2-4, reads KAGVTQTPRYLIKTRGQQVTLSCSPISGHRSVSWYQQTPGQGLQFLFEYFSETQRNKGNFPGRFSGRQFSNSRSEMNVSTLELGDSALYLCASSLTGLLAKNIQYFGAGTRLSVL.